This is a list of T cell receptor beta chains from one sample in a study of CD8 T cells in ankylosing spondylitis. TCRdb reprocessed the 5' RACE reads via MiXCR and lists one record per CDR3 protein. This table has 25,000 to 40,000 distinct CDR3 sequences, 6.5% to 9% appearing once. Sequencing was performed on blood, either unsorted or a sorted T cell fraction (not recorded which). All receptors come from a male donor with ankylosing spondylitis or in good health (not recorded which). Each CDR3 is given with its conserved first and last residue. Clone size is not always given. Where it is, it says once, few, many or a class for expanded clones.

j_call,clone_size,v_call,cdr3_aa
TRBJ2-3,many,TRBV5-1,CASSSVEGGGSTDTQYF
TRBJ1-5,many,TRBV20-1,CSARWVQGDRNQPQHF
TRBJ2-7,many,TRBV27,CASSYRDRLHEQYF
TRBJ2-7,many,TRBV5-5,CASSSPGLASYEQYF
TRBJ2-7,NA,TRBV7-9,CASSPIPGLAAEQYF
TRBJ2-4,many,TRBV4-2,CASSQEALAGIIQYF
TRBJ1-3,many,TRBV20-1,CSARQGRNTIYF
TRBJ1-1,few,TRBV12-3/TRBV12-4,CASSSTVTPGGTEAFF
TRBJ2-3,many,TRBV29-1,CSVDRGLGVGDTQYF
TRBJ1-5,many,TRBV15,CATSRDRMNQPQHF
TRBJ2-1,NA,TRBV12-3/TRBV12-4,CASSFGRDEQFF
TRBJ2-7,NA,TRBV7-6,CTSSNQVDEQYF
TRBJ2-7,many,TRBV12-3/TRBV12-4,CASSREGAALYF
TRBJ2-1,many,TRBV19,CASSRTGTSGYNEQFF
TRBJ2-5,many,TRBV28,CASSTQETQYF
TRBJ2-1,many,TRBV25-1,CASSEGLLYNEQFF
TRBJ2-5,many,TRBV20-1,CSARASGDRYQETQYF
TRBJ2-3,many,TRBV20-1,CSASGTSGSLSARVDTQYF
TRBJ2-5,many,TRBV15,CATSLRTGGETQYF
TRBJ2-2,many,TRBV9,CASSPRAVGNTGELFF
TRBJ1-5,many,TRBV19,CASSLTPGDQPQHF
TRBJ2-7,NA,TRBV11-2,CASSLGRGTSGTGSEQYF
TRBJ2-7,many,TRBV28,CASSLAGGAYEQYF
TRBJ2-2,few,TRBV12-3/TRBV12-4,CASSKTSTGELFF
TRBJ1-6,NA,TRBV7-2,CASSLGWGQGGSPLHF
TRBJ1-4,many,TRBV15,CATSRRAASEKLFF
TRBJ2-3,many,TRBV20-1,CSAKSGGTDTQYF
TRBJ2-2,many,TRBV7-6,CASSLTDGELFF
TRBJ2-2,once,TRBV5-5,CASSLGGRKNGELFF
TRBJ2-7,many,TRBV12-5,CASGRTEGYEQYF
TRBJ2-6,many,TRBV5-1,CASSLETGRRSGANVLTF
TRBJ2-1,many,TRBV18,CASSPVDRHNEQFF
TRBJ2-3,many,TRBV4-2,CASSQDQGGGPTNTQYF
TRBJ1-1,many,TRBV25-1,CASSASETRTEAFF
TRBJ2-7,many,TRBV28,CASSLPTGYEQYF
TRBJ2-5,few,TRBV25-1,CASMLSGRGETQYF
TRBJ2-1,many,TRBV2,CASNAGGPPNEQFF
TRBJ2-7,many,TRBV20-1,CSARDYRLAGGREEQYF
TRBJ2-1,NA,TRBV5-1,CASSLGRSAKKNSEQFF